This T cell receptor beta chain was profiled in a study of blood T cell repertoires in COVID-19. The wider study: COVID-19 samples, acute and convalescent, were from the United States, Italy and Spain.

Participant ages covered roughly 18 to 89 years across around 22 US areas. Cohort allocation depended upon clinical history that participants reported. In the study's own analysis: Reference gene primer amplification in the assay estimated nucleated cell counts. Profiled with immunoSEQ multiplex PCR; TCRdb holds only in-frame clones, not every one. The DNA gave D and trimming, while V, J and clone size come from that table. The data show about 270,000 clones, just under 90% seen once. This clone is medium-sized in the sample. Within the sample, other DNA sequences also encode this same CDR3. Germline V gene sequence: CDR1 SNHLY, CDR2 FYNNEI. The CDR3 spans 13 residues. Unmatched junction bases numbered 1, after V lost 4 bases and J lost 3 bases.

The sequenced sample consisted of PBMCs or T cells enriched from blood (not recorded which). The chain is built from TRBV2 and TRBJ2-7, with 9 bases fitting TRBD1. The receptor comes from a woman in her twenties or thirties with acute COVID-19. The CDR3 spells CASSVGQGYEQYF. CDR3 DNA sequence: TGTGCCAGCAGTGTGGGACAGGGCTACGAGCAGTACTTC.